The rows below give T cell receptor beta chains drawn from one sample of a study of blood T cell repertoires in COVID-19. Profiled with immunoSEQ multiplex PCR; TCRdb holds only in-frame clones, not every one. The top ten clones hold approximately 7.2% of a sample with over 200,000 clones, over 70% of them seen once. Sequencing was done on a sample of peripheral blood. These receptors all come from a woman of 80 years or more with acute or convalescent COVID-19. CDR3s include the opening cysteine and the closing phenylalanine or tryptophan. Each record gives: clone size, J gene, D gene, V gene, CDR3 protein, CDR3 DNA. A D gene is named only where the DNA matches it firmly. Only some rows state a clone size, as once, few, many or a class for expanded clones.

>NA|TRBJ2-3|NA|TRBV7-2
CASSLNSGTDTQYF
TGTGCCAGCAGCTTAAATAGCGGCACAGATACGCAGTATTTT
>NA|TRBJ2-7|NA|TRBV6-6
CASSPTRLSEQYF
TGTGCCAGCAGTCCGACTAGACTTTCCGAGCAGTACTTC
>once|TRBJ2-3|NA|TRBV24-1
CATSDFGLRDTQYF
TGTGCCACCAGTGACTTCGGGTTGAGGGATACGCAGTATTTT
>NA|TRBJ2-5|TRBD2|TRBV10-3
CATTPGRGAGEQETQYF
TGTGCCACTACACCGGGGCGGGGGGCCGGCGAACAAGAGACCCAGTACTTC
>NA|TRBJ1-1|TRBD1|TRBV30
CAWSVQGHTEAFF
TGTGCCTGGAGTGTACAGGGGCACACTGAAGCTTTCTTT
>NA|TRBJ1-3|NA|TRBV11-2
CASSFSGNSGNTIYF
TGTGCCAGCAGCTTTTCCGGTAACTCTGGAAACACCATATATTTT
>NA|TRBJ2-2|TRBD2|TRBV7-8
CASSTRTSARLNTGELFF
TGTGCCAGCAGCACCCGGACTAGCGCCCGACTCAACACCGGGGAGCTGTTTTTT
>NA|TRBJ1-3|NA|TRBV10-1
CASSRQLSGNTIYF
TGCGCCAGCAGTCGACAGTTATCTGGAAACACCATATATTTT
>once|TRBJ1-5|TRBD1|TRBV5-1
CASSTSPGQGNQPQHF
TGCGCCAGCAGCACTAGTCCGGGACAGGGTAATCAGCCCCAGCATTTT
>NA|TRBJ2-2|TRBD2|TRBV7-9
CASSPKITSGRKTGELFF
TGTGCCAGCAGCCCTAAAATCACTAGCGGGAGGAAAACCGGGGAGCTGTTTTTT
>NA|TRBJ2-1|NA|TRBV9
CASSYGSPAYNEQFF
TGTGCCAGCAGCTACGGGAGTCCCGCCTACAATGAGCAGTTCTTC
>NA|TRBJ1-1|NA|TRBV6-5
CASSYSGGGMTEAFF
TGTGCCAGCAGTTATTCGGGGGGCGGGATGACTGAAGCTTTCTTT
>once|TRBJ2-5|NA|TRBV14
CASSPSEAVRQETQYF
TGTGCCAGCAGCCCCTCCGAAGCGGTTCGTCAAGAGACCCAGTACTTC
>NA|TRBJ2-1|TRBD2|TRBV6-2/TRBV6-3
CASSSLTSGSGNEQFF
TGTGCCAGCAGTTCGTTAACTAGCGGGAGTGGGAATGAGCAGTTCTTC
>NA|TRBJ2-7|NA|TRBV6-5
CAAAPDWQYF
TGTGCAGCAGCGCCTGATTGGCAGTACTTC
>NA|TRBJ2-2|TRBD1|TRBV7-6
CASSFSGTGTNGELFF
TGTGCCAGCAGCTTTTCCGGGACAGGGACCAACGGGGAGCTGTTTTTT
>NA|TRBJ2-5|NA|TRBV19
CASSIRLAARKGGQETQYF
TGTGCCAGTAGTATTCGTCTAGCGGCTCGCAAAGGGGGCCAAGAGACCCAGTACTTC